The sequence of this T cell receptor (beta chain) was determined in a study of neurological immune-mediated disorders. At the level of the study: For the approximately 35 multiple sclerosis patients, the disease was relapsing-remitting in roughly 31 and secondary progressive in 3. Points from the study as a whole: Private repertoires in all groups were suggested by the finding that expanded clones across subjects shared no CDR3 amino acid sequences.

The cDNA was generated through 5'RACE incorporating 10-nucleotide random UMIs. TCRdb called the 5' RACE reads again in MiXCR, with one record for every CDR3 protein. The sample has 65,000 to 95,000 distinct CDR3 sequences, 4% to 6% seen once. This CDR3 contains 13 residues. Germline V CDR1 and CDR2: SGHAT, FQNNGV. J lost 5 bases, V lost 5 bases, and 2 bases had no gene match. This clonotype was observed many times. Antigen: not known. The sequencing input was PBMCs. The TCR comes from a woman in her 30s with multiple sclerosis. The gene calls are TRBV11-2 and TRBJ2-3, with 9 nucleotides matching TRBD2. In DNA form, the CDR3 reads TGTGCCAGCAGCGCAGCGGGGGGAGATACGCAGTATTTT. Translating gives CASSAAGGDTQYF.